The clone carrying this T cell receptor (beta chain) was seen at least ten times. Stable disease denoted Graves' hyperthyroidism without ophthalmopathy progression within 18 months. This record belongs to a study of T cells in Graves' hyperthyroidism and ophthalmopathy. Germline values: CDR1 SGDLS, CDR2 YYNGEE. The CDR3 runs to 15 residues. V lost 0 bases to trimming and J lost 0 bases, with 9 bases between them. The CDR3 regions of TCR beta were amplified from RNA transcripts. RT-PCR in the first round (using the HTBI primer set) targeted the TCR CDR3. From the multiplex PCR reads, TCRdb called clonotypes with MiXCR, one entry per CDR3 protein. In the table there are roughly 700,000 distinct CDR3 sequences, roughly a third of which are singletons.

The chain recombines TRBV9 with TRBJ1-1; no definite D call. Sequenced: blood. This clonotype was obtained from a woman in her 40s with Graves' hyperthyroidism. The CDR3 loop reads CASSVEATLNTEAFF. The CDR3 bases are TGTGCCAGCAGCGTAGAAGCCACACTGAACACTGAAGCTTTCTTT.